This T cell receptor (beta chain) was observed in a study of OX40 agonist ivuxolimab in advanced cancers. Context from the whole study: Ivuxolimab, which targeted the costimulatory receptor OX40 (CD134), was an agonistic, fully human IgG2 monoclonal antibody. Intravenous ivuxolimab was administered to patients every 2 weeks at six dose levels: 0.01, 0.1, 0.3, 1.5, 3 and 10 mg/kg. Among the roughly 50 dose-escalation patients, some 20 had hepatocellular carcinoma, 15 or so melanoma, 9 renal cell carcinoma and 9 head and neck cancer. In the dose-escalation cohort, 75% to 85% of patients were male, and the mean age was 60 years with a range of roughly 23 to 79. Patients were allowed to have had prior anti-PD-1, anti-PD-L1 or anti-CTLA-4 therapy, and approximately 40% of the dose-escalation patients had previously received checkpoint inhibitors. Partial responses were achieved by three dose-escalation patients, of whom one had hepatocellular carcinoma and two had cutaneous melanoma. Peripheral TCRbeta sequencing was intended to test whether TCR sequence diversity was altered and clonal T-cell expansion was caused by ivuxolimab. The paper reports the monotherapy dose-escalation portion (N ≈ 52 patients) of the phase I ivuxolimab trial.

What the study reported, not specific to this receptor: After ivuxolimab, more expanded clones were found on average in CD8+ T cells than in CD4+ T cells. Which antigens the clonally expanded peripheral T cells were specific for was not determined. In partial responders in the 0.1-3.0 mg/kg groups, normalized peripheral clonal expansion was found to be among the lowest, especially among CD8+ T cells. At doses from 0.1 to 3.0 mg/kg, clonal expansion was seen in both CD4+ and CD8+ blood T cells between baseline and week 6. Low levels of normalized T-cell clonal expansion were also seen in some nonresponding patients.

The CDR3 runs 13 amino acids, cysteine and phenylalanine included. Kept here is only the CDR3 DNA, which spans 39 bases and is read in frame from base 1. In the germline V gene (reference sequence), CDR1 corresponds to LNHNV and CDR2 to YYDKDF. V sheds 3 bases and J sheds 2 bases, leaving 6 bases between their ends. Remarks on this clone: Its target antigen remains unknown. Per-base qualities were not stored, and no clone one base away is much larger.

Patients with autoimmune disease history or receiving systemic immunosuppression were excluded from the trial. Peripheral blood for TCR sequencing was collected from all dose cohorts at baseline, on cycle 4 day 1, and on cycle 7 day 1. The samples were drawn from a first-in-human, open-label, multicenter phase I dose-escalation trial of ivuxolimab. Adults with locally advanced or metastatic melanoma, renal cell, hepatocellular, or head and neck squamous cell carcinoma were enrolled in the trial. Before TCR sequencing, CD4+ and CD8+ T cells were separately sorted from peripheral blood. For sequencing of the TCRbeta CDR3 region, genomic DNA was extracted from the sorted cells. TCRbeta CDR3 regions were sequenced using the immunoSEQ Assay. Sourced from immuneACCESS, this table was stored by TCRdb with only in-frame sequences that have V and J called. A share of the clones is absent; for the studies checked, an unresolved V gene accounts for under half, and the remainder has no known explanation. Within this sample are tens of thousands of clones, with 91% of them counted one time only. Roughly 5.1% of the sample rests with the top ten.

The TCR was taken from an adult with an advanced solid tumor such as melanoma, head and neck, liver or kidney cancer. The chain is assembled from TRBV15 and TRBJ2-3; a tentative D match to TRBD2 spans 6 bases. Sequenced here: CD4+ or CD8+ T cells sorted from blood, sampled in a trial of the OX40 agonist ivuxolimab. This receptor has the CDR3 CATSRDYTDTQYF. The DNA sequence is as follows: TGTGCCACCAGCAGGGACTACACAGATACGCAGTATTTT.